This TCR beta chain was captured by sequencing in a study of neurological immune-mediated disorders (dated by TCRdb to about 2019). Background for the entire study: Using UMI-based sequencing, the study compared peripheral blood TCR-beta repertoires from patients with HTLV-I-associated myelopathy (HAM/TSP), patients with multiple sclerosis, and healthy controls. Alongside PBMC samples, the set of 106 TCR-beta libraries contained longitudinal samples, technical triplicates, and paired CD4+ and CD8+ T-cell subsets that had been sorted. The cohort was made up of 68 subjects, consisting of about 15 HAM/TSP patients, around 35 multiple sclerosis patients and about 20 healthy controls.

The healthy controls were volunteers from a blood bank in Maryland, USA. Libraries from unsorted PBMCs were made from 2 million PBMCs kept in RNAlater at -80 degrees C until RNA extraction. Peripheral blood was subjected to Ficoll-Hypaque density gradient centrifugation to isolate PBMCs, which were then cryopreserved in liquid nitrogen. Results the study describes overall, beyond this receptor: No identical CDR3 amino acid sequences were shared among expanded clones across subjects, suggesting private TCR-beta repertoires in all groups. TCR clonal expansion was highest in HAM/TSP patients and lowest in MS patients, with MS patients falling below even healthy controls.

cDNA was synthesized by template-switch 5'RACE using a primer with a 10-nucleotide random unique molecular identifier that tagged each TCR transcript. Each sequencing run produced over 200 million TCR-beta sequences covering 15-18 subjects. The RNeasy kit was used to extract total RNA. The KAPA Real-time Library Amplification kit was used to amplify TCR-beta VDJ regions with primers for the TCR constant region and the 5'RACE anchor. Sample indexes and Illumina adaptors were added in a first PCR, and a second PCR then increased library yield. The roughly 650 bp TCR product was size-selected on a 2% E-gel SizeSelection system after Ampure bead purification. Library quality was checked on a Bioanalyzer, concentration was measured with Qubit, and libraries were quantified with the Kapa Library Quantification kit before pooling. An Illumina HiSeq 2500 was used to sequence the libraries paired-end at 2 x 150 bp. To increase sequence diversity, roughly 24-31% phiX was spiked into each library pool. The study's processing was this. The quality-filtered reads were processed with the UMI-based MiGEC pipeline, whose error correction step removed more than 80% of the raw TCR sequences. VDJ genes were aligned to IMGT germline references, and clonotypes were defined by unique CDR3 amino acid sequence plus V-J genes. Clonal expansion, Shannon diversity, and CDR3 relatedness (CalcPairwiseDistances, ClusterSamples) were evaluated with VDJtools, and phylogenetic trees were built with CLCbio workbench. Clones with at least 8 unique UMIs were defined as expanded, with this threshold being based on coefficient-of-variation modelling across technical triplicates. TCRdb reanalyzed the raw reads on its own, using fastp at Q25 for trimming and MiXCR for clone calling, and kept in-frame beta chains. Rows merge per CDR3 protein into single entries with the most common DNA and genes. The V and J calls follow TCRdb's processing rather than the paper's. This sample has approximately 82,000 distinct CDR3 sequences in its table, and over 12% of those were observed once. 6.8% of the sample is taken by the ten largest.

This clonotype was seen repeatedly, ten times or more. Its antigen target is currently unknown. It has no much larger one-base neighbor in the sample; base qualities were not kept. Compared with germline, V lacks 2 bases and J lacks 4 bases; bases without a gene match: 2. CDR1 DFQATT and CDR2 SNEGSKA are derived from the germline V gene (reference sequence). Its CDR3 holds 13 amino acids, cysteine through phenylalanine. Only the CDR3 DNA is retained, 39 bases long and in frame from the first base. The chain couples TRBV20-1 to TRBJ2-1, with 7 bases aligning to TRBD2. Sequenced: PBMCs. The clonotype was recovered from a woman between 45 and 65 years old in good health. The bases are TGCAGTGCTAGACTAGCGGAATACAATGAGCAGTTCTTC. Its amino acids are CSARLAEYNEQFF.